A single T cell receptor beta chain is shown here with its context. Germline V lookup: CDR1 LNHNV, CDR2 YYDKDF (reference sequence). The CDR3 consists of 17 residues. J was trimmed by 0 bases and V by 1 base; bases with no gene match: 5. The sample is drawn from a study of shared clonotypes between healthy human individuals. Libraries were prepared by immunoSEQ multiplex PCR; TCRdb keeps only in-frame clonotypes and omits some of them. Of roughly 1,500,000 clones in the sample, around 98.5% were seen once. Material: naive CD4+ T cells sorted from blood. The subset was: CD45RA+ positively selected. The J gene is TRBJ1-5, the V gene TRBV15; 8 positions match TRBD1. This sequence originates from a man between 25 and 39 years old in good health. In nucleotides, the CDR3 is TGTGCCACCAGCAGAGGCCCACAGGGGGGTAGCAATCAGCCCCAGCATTTT. It is translated as CATSRGPQGGSNQPQHF.